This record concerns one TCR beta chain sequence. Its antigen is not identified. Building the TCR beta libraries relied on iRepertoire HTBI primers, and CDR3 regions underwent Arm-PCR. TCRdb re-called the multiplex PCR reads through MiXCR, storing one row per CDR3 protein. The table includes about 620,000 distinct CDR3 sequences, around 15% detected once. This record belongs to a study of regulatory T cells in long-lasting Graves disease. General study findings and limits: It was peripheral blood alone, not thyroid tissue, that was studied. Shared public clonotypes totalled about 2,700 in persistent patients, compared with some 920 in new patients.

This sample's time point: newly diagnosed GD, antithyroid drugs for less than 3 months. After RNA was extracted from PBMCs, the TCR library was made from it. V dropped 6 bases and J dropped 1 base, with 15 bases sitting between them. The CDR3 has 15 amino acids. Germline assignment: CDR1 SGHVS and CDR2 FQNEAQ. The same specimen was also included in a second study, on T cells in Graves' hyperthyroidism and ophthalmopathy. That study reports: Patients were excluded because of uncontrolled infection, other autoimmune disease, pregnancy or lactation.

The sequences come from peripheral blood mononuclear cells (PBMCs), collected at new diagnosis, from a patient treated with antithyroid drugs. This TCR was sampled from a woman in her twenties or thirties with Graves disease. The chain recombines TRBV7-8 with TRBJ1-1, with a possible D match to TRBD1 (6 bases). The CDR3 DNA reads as TGTGCCAGCAGGGCACCGGGGGCGCGGAACACTGAAGCTTTCTTT. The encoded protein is CASRAPGARNTEAFF.